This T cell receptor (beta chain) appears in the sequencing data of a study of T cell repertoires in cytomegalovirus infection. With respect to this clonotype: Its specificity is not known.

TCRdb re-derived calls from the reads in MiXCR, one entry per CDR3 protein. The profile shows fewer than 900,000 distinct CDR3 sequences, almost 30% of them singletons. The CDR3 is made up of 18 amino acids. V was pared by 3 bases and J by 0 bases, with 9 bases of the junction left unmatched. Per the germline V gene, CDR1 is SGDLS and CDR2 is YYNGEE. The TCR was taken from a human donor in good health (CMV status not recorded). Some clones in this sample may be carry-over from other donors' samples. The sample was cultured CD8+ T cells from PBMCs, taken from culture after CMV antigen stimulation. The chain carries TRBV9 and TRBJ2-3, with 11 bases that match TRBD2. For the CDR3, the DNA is TGTGCCAGCAGCGCCCGATCTAGCGGGGGGACTAGCACAGATACGCAGTATTTT. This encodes CASSARSSGGTSTDTQYF.